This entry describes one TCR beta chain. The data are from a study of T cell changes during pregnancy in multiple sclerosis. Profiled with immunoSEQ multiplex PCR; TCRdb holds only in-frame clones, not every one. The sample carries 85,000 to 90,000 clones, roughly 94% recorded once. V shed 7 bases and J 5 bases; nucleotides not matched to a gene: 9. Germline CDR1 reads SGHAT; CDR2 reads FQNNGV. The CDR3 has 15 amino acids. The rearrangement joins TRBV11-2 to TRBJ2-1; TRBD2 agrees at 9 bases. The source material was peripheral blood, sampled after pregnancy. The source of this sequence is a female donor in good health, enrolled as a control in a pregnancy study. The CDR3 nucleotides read TGTGCCAGCACCCCAAGCGGGAGGCCCCACAATGAGCAGTTCTTC. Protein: CASTPSGRPHNEQFF.